This T cell receptor beta chain was identified in a study of T cells in localized non-small cell lung cancer. Findings and limits, study-wide: Adjacent uninvolved lung tissue had the highest T cell clonality, exceeding tumor.

Generated by immunoSEQ multiplex PCR, the TCRdb table keeps only in-frame clones and is missing some. The sample has around 100,000 clones; roughly 87% are singletons. This clone was recorded once. Its antigen is currently unknown. V was pared by 4 bases and J by 1 base, with 17 bases between. The CDR3 is made up of 17 amino acids. Germline loops: CDR1 SNHLY, CDR2 FYNNEI. The TCR was taken from a man aged 35-75 years with stage I squamous cell lung carcinoma. The starting material was peripheral blood, obtained before any cancer treatment. This chain links TRBV2 with TRBJ2-1; D is possibly TRBD2 (6 bases). CDR3 sequence: CASSGLGGDRSYNEQFF. The CDR3 DNA reads TGTGCCAGCAGTGGCTTGGGCGGGGATCGTTCCTACAATGAGCAGTTCTTC.